Each of the 20 T cell receptor beta chains below was sequenced from the same sample in a study of beta chain features in type 1 diabetes. Study-level results: Researchers report that Type 1 diabetes patients had moderately but significantly shorter TCRB CDR3s across all four CD4+ subsets.

The antigens these receptors bind are not known. The authors reverse transcribed all of the isolated RNA, so sequencing captured expressed TCRB transcripts. The table came from immunoSEQ multiplex PCR; TCRdb's copy has only in-frame clones and leaves some out. The repertoire holds under 350,000 clones, with roughly an eighth as singletons. Sequencing was done on a sample of naive CD4+ T cells from blood. These receptors all stem from a man aged 25-45 years with type 1 diabetes.

V is TRBV15 and J is TRBJ2-3; a possible D gene is TRBD2 (5 bases). Per the germline V gene, CDR1 is LNHNV and CDR2 is YYDKDF (reference sequence). The CDR3 runs 17 residues. Trimming left V 1 base short and J 3 bases short, with 17 bases between. The CDR3 protein is CATSRGVRERRTDTQYF. The CDR3 DNA reads as TGTGCCACCAGCAGAGGGGTGAGGGAGAGGCGGACAGATACGCAGTATTTT.

J is TRBJ2-7 and V is TRBV28; 11 bases align to TRBD2. CDR3 length equals 14 residues. The germline V gene has CDR1 MDHEN and CDR2 SYDVKM. The ends lost 8 bases at V and 2 bases at J; junction bases unmatched: 5. DNA for the CDR3: TGTGCCAGCGGAACTAGCGGGGGTACCTACGAGCAGTACTTC. Protein product: CASGTSGGTYEQYF.

The genes are TRBV7-2 and TRBJ2-7, with 10 positions matching TRBD2. The CDR3 covers 18 residues. V shed 1 base, J shed 3 bases, and the junction held 12 bases outside the gene matches. Germline values: CDR1 SGHTA, CDR2 FQGNSA. CDR3 coding DNA: TGTGCCAGCAGCTTAGTCGGAGCTAGCGGGAGTGTCTTCTACGAGCAGTACTTC. It specifies CASSLVGASGSVFYEQYF.

The chain links TRBV18 to TRBJ2-3, with 14 bases lining up with TRBD2. The V gene end was trimmed by 4 bases and the J gene end by 4 bases; junction bases not matched to a gene: 4. In germline, CDR1 is KGHSH, CDR2 LQKENI. This CDR3 contains 16 residues. CDR3 in DNA: TGTGCCAGCTCACGGGGGACTAGCGGGAGCGCAGATACGCAGTATTTT. This encodes CASSRGTSGSADTQYF.

This clone occurred a few times. The CDR3 here is CASSERLNEKLFF. The DNA for the CDR3 is TGTGCCAGCAGTGAGAGGCTTAATGAAAAACTGTTTTTT. This sequence joins TRBV25-1 and TRBJ1-4; D gene ambiguous. This CDR3 region has 13 residues. V lost 3 bases to trimming and J lost 4 bases, with 6 bases between them. Looked up from germline, CDR1 is MGHDK and CDR2 is SYGVNS.

This chain connects TRBV28 to TRBJ2-7, with D tentatively TRBD1 (6 bases). Trimming removed 6 bases from V and 4 bases from J, with 10 bases in between. The CDR3 is 12 amino acids. The germline V gene encodes CDR1 MDHEN and CDR2 SYDVKM. The CDR3 region is CASSVQGYEQYF. The DNA of the CDR3 is TGTGCCAGCAGCGTACAGGGTTACGAGCAGTACTTC.

This clone occurred once. The CDR3 region is CAISVATLAYEQYF. The CDR3 DNA sequence: TGTGCCATCAGTGTAGCGACACTTGCCTACGAGCAGTACTTC. V is TRBV10-3 and J is TRBJ2-7; tentative D call: TRBD2 (5 bases). This CDR3 has 14 residues. V dropped 4 bases and J dropped 2 bases, with 12 bases sitting between them. Per germline, CDR1 ENHRY and CDR2 SYGVKD.

In its sample, this clone was seen a few times. This CDR3 is CASSWTGEVETQYF. The CDR3 coding sequence is TGTGCCAGCAGTTGGACAGGGGAGGTGGAGACCCAGTACTTC. The gene calls are TRBV6-1 and TRBJ2-5, with TRBD1 matching 9 bases. The CDR3 is 14 amino acids. Per the germline V gene, CDR1 is MNHNS and CDR2 is SASEGT. V was pared by 5 bases and J by 5 bases, with 6 bases of the junction left unmatched.

This clone was observed a few times. This chain uses TRBV25-1 with TRBJ1-4, with 8 bases fitting TRBD1. This CDR3 spans 15 amino acids. Trimming at V came to 4 bases and at J to 7 bases, leaving 8 bases not matched to a gene. Germline CDR1 is MGHDK and CDR2 is SYGVNS. CDR3 region: CASSATTGAAEKLFF. The CDR3 DNA is TGTGCCAGCAGTGCAACGACAGGGGCGGCTGAAAAACTGTTTTTT. The whole variable domain, filled in from reference TRBV25-1 and TRBJ1-4, reads EADIYQTPRYLVIGTGKKITLECSQTMGHDKMYWYQQDPGMELHLIHYSYGVNSTEKGDLSSESTVSRIRTEHFPLTLESARPSHTSQYLCASSATTGAAEKLFFGSGTQLSVL.

In nucleotides, the CDR3 is TGTGCCAGCAGCTACGCAACGCGGGGGTACGAGCAGTACTTC. Protein sequence: CASSYATRGYEQYF. The chain employs TRBV27 and TRBJ2-7; 7 nucleotides match TRBD2. The CDR3 consists of 14 residues. From germline, CDR1 is MNHEY and CDR2 SMNVEV (reference sequence). V trimming: 6 bases; J trimming: 4 bases; junction bases outside the gene matches: 9.

The chain links TRBV5-1 to TRBJ2-7; 7 bases agree with TRBD1. The V and J ends lost 3 bases and 6 bases, in that order; junction bases with no gene match: 6. Per the germline V gene, CDR1 is SGHRS and CDR2 is YFSETQ. The CDR3 totals 13 residues. In nucleotides, the CDR3 is TGCGCCAGCAGCTGGCGACAGGGCAGCGAGCAGTACTTC. This gives the protein CASSWRQGSEQYF.

This rearrangement joins TRBV7-9 to TRBJ1-5; D unclear. Germline CDR1 is SEHNR and CDR2 is FQNEAQ (reference sequence). This CDR3 spans 13 amino acids. The ends were cut back, 5 bases at V and 3 bases at J, with 8 bases in the middle. Here the CDR3 reads CASSGGDNQPQHF. The CDR3 coding sequence is TGTGCCAGCAGCGGCGGCGACAATCAGCCCCAGCATTTT.

The chain employs TRBV5-1 and TRBJ2-7; weak D call: TRBD2 (5 bases). CDR3 length equals 15 residues. The V end lost 3 bases, the J end lost 1 base, and 14 bases lay between the germline ends. The germline V gene encodes CDR1 SGHRS and CDR2 YFSETQ. CDR3 sequence: CASSSRVSPSYEQYF. DNA for the CDR3: TGCGCCAGCAGCTCGCGGGTTTCACCTTCCTACGAGCAGTACTTC.

This chain joins TRBV7-3 and TRBJ1-1; no clear D gene. The CDR3 covers 15 residues. The ends were cut back, 1 base at V and 5 bases at J, with 14 bases in the middle. Per the germline V gene, CDR1 is SGHTA and CDR2 is FQGTGA. CDR3: CASSLMGGQDTEAFF. Here the CDR3 DNA reads TGTGCCAGCAGCTTAATGGGTGGGCAGGATACTGAAGCTTTCTTT.

This chain uses TRBV5-1 with TRBJ1-2; TRBD1 agrees at 10 bases. This CDR3 comprises 13 residues. V dropped 4 bases and J dropped 6; count of bases not matched to a gene: 3. The germline gives CDR1 SGHRS, CDR2 YFSETQ. The CDR3 spells CASSLDRGNGYTF. Written as DNA, the CDR3 is TGCGCCAGCAGCCTGGACAGGGGGAATGGCTACACCTTC.

This clone was detected only a few times. The chain couples TRBV5-4 to TRBJ1-1; 9 bases align to TRBD1. The V segment lost 4 bases and the J segment 0 bases; nucleotides outside the gene matches: 4. Germline CDR1 and CDR2: SGHNT and YYREEE (reference sequence). The CDR3 is 15 residues long. CDR3 DNA sequence: TGTGCCAGCAGCGTACGACAGGGGGTGAACACTGAAGCTTTCTTT. It codes for CASSVRQGVNTEAFF.

This clone was counted between two and nine times. The V call is TRBV7-3, the J call TRBJ2-1; TRBD2 matches 7 bases. The CDR3 spans 15 residues. J lost 0 bases, V lost 5 bases, and 4 bases had no gene match. CDR1 SGHTA and CDR2 FQGTGA come from the germline V gene. The CDR3 region is CASSASSGSYNEQFF. For the CDR3, the DNA is TGTGCCAGCAGCGCTTCTAGCGGCTCCTACAATGAGCAGTTCTTC. Together with reference TRBV7-3 and TRBJ2-1, the CDR3 gives the full variable domain: GAGVSQTPSNKVTEKGKYVELRCDPISGHTALYWYRQSLGQGPEFLIYFQGTGAADDSGLPNDRFFAVRPEGSVSTLKIQRTERGDSAVYLCASSASSGSYNEQFFGPGTRLTVL.

Ten or more counts support this clone. The chain links TRBV23-1 to TRBJ1-2; 9 nucleotides agree with TRBD1. TRBV23-1 is assigned to the ORF class and has an uncertain function. Trimming cost V 2 bases and J 4 bases; bases outside gene matches: 8. The CDR3 runs 16 residues. CDR3 sequence: CASSQKRTGDTYGYTF. The CDR3 DNA reads as TGCGCCAGCAGTCAAAAGCGGACAGGGGATACCTATGGCTACACCTTC.

This clone has just a few counts. This chain links TRBV15 with TRBJ2-1; no clear D gene. V was clipped by 0 bases and J by 6 bases, with 15 bases between them. CDR1 and CDR2 (germline): LNHNV, YYDKDF (reference sequence). The CDR3 totals 16 residues. CDR3 sequence reads: CATSRERQSRRNEQFF. CDR3 in DNA: TGTGCCACCAGCAGAGAAAGACAATCACGGCGCAATGAGCAGTTCTTC.

V is TRBV30 and J is TRBJ2-5, with D unresolved. CDR1 is GTSNPN, CDR2 SVGIG, per germline (reference sequence). V lost 0 bases, J lost 1 base, and 6 bases lay in between. CDR3 length: 13 residues. The CDR3 reads CAWSVLSQETQYF. The CDR3 bases are TGTGCCTGGAGTGTACTGAGCCAAGAGACCCAGTACTTC. The full variable domain, rest sourced from reference TRBV30 and TRBJ2-5, is SQTIHQWPATLVQPVGSPLSLECTVEGTSNPNLYWYRQAAGRGLQLLFYSVGIGQISSEVPQNLSASRPQDRQFILSSKKLLLSDSGFYLCAWSVLSQETQYFGPGTRLLVL.